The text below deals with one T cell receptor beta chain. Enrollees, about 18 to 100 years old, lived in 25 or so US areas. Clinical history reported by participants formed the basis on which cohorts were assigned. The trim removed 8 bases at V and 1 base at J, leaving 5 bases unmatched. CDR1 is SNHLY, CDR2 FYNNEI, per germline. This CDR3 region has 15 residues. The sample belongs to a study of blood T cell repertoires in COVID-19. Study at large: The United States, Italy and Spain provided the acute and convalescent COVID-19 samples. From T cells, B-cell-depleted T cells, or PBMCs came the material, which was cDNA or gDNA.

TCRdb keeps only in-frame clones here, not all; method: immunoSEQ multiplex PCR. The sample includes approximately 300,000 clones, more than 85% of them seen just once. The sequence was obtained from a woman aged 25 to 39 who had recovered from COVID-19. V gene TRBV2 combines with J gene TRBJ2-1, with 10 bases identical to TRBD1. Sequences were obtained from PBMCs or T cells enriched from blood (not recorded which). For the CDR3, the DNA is TGTGCCAGCCGGCGGGACAGGGGTTCCTACAATGAGCAGTTCTTC. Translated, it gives CASRRDRGSYNEQFF.